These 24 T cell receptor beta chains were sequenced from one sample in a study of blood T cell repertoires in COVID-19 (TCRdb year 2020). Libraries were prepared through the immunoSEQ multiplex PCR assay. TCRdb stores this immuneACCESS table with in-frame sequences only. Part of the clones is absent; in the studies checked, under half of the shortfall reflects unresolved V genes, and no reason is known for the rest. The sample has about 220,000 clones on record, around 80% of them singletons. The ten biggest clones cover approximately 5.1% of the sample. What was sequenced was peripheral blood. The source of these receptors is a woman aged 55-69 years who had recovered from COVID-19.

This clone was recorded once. DNA of the CDR3: TGTGCCAGCAGCTCTCCGGGACAAAAGTTCTACGAGCAGTACTTC. Translating it yields CASSSPGQKFYEQYF. The gene calls are TRBV7-9 and TRBJ2-7; TRBD1 is a possible D gene (6 bases). The V and J ends lost 4 bases and 3 bases respectively, with 16 bases between them. This CDR3 contains 15 residues. Germline lookup yields CDR1 SEHNR and CDR2 FQNEAQ (reference sequence).

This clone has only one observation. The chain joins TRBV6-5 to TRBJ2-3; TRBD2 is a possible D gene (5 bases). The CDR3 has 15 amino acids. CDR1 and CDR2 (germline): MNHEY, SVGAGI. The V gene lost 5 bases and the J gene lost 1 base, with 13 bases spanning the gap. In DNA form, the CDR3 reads TGTGCCAGCAGTACGGACTCGTTCGGCACAGATACGCAGTATTTT. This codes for CASSTDSFGTDTQYF.

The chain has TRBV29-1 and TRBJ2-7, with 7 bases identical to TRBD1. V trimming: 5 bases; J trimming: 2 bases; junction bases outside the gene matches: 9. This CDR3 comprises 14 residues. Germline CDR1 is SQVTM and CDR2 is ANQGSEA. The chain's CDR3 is CSVIYPGQTYEQYF. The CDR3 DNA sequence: TGCAGCGTTATTTATCCGGGACAGACCTACGAGCAGTACTTC.

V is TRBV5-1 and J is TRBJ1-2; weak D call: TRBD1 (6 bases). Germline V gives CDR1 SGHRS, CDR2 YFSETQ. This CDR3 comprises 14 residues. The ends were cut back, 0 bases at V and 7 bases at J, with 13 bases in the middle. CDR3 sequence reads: CASSLDRALGGYTF. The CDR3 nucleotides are TGCGCCAGCAGCTTGGACAGGGCCCTCGGTGGCTACACCTTC.

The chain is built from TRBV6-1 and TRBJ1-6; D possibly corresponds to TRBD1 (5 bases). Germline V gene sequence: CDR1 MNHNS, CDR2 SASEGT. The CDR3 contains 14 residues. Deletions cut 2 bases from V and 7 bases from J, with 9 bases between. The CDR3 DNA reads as TGTGCCAGCAGTGAAAGACAGTACAATTCACCCCTCCACTTT. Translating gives CASSERQYNSPLHF.

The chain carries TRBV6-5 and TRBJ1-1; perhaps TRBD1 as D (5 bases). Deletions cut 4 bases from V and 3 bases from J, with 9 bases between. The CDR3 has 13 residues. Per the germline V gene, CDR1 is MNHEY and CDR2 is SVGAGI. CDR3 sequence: CASSSRVDTEAFF. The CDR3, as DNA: TGTGCCAGCAGTTCCAGGGTAGACACTGAAGCTTTCTTT.

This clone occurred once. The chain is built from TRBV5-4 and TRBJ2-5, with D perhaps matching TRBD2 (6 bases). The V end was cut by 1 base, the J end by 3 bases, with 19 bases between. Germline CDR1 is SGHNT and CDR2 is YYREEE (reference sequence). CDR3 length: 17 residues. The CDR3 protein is CASSLPMEGRAKETQYF. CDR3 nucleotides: TGTGCCAGCAGCTTGCCCATGGAGGGGCGGGCAAAAGAGACCCAGTACTTC.

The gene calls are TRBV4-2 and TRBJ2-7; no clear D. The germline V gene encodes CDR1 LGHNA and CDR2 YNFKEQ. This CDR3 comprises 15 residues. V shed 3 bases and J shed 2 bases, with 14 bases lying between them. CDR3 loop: CASSQTTAATYEQYF. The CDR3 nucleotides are TGTGCCAGCAGCCAGACCACGGCGGCCACCTACGAGCAGTACTTC.

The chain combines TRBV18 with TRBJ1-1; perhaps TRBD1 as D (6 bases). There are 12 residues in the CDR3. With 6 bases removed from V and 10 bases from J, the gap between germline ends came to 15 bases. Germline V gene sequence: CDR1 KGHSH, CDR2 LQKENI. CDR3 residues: CASSEGGTSAFF. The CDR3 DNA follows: TGTGCCAGCTCCGAGGGGGGGACCTCAGCTTTCTTT.

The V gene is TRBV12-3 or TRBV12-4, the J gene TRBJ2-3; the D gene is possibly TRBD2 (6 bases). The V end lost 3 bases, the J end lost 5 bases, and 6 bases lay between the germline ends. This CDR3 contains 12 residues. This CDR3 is CASSLGGDTQYF. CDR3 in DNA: TGTGCCAGCAGTTTGGGGGGAGATACGCAGTATTTT.

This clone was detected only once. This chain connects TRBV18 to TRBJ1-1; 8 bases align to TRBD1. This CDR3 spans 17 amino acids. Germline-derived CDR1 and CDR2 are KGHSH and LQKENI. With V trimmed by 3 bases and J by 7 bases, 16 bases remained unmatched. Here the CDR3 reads CASSPPTGAGGTFEAFF. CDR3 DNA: TGTGCCAGCTCACCTCCGACAGGGGCTGGCGGCACTTTTGAAGCTTTCTTT. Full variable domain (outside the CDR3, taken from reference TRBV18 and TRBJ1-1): NAGVMQNPRHLVRRRGQEARLRCSPMKGHSHVYWYRQLPEEGLKFMVYLQKENIIDESGMPKERFSAEFPKEGPSILRIQQVVRGDSAAYFCASSPPTGAGGTFEAFFGQGTRLTVV.

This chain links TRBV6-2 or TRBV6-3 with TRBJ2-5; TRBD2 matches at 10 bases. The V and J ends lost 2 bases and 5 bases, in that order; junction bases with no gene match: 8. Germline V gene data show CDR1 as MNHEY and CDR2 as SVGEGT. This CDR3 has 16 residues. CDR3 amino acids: CASSYGQRGGRETQYF. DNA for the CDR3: TGTGCCAGCAGTTACGGCCAGCGGGGGGGCCGGGAGACCCAGTACTTC.

CDR3 protein: CASSMHRGNYGYTF. CDR3 nucleotide sequence: TGTGCCAGCAGTATGCACAGGGGAAACTATGGCTACACCTTC. The rearrangement joins TRBV6-5 to TRBJ1-2, with TRBD1 matching 7 bases. Trimming cost V 5 bases and J 2 bases; bases outside gene matches: 5. This CDR3 is 14 amino acids long. Germline-derived CDR1 and CDR2 are MNHEY and SVGAGI.

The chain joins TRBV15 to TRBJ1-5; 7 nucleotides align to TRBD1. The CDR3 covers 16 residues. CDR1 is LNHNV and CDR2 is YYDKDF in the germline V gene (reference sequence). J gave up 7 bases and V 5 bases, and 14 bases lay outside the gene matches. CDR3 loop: CATSRNRGPEGQPQHF. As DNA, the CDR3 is TGTGCCACCAGCCGAAACAGGGGCCCCGAGGGACAGCCCCAGCATTTT.

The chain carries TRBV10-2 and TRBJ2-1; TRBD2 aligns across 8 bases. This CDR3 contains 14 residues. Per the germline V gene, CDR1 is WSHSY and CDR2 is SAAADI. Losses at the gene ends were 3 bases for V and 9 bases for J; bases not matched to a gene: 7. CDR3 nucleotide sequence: TGCGCCAGCAGTGACTCGGGGGGGCCGATTGAGCAGTTCTTC. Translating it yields CASSDSGGPIEQFF.

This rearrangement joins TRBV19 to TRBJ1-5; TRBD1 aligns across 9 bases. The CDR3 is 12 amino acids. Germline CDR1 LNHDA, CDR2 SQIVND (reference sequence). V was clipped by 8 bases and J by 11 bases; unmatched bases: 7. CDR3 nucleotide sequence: TGTGCCAGTGGATTCCGGGACAGGGCCCAGCATTTT. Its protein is CASGFRDRAQHF.

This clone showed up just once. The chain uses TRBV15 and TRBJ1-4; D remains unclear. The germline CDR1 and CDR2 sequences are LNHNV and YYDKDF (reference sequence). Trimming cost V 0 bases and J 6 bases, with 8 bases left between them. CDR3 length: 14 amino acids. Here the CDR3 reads CATSRDKADEKLFF. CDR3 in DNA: TGTGCCACCAGCAGAGACAAGGCGGATGAAAAACTGTTTTTT.

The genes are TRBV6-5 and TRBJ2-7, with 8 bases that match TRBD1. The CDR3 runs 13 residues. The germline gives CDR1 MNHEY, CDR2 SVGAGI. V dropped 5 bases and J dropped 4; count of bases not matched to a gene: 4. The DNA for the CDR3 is TGTGCCAGCAGTCGGGACAGGAGGTACGAGCAGTACTTC. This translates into CASSRDRRYEQYF.

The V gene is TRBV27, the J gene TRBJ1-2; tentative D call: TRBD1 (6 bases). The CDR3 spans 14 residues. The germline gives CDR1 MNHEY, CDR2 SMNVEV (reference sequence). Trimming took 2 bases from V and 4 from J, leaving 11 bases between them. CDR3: CASSLNRAGYGYTF. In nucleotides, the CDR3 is TGTGCCAGCAGTTTAAACAGGGCTGGCTATGGCTACACCTTC.

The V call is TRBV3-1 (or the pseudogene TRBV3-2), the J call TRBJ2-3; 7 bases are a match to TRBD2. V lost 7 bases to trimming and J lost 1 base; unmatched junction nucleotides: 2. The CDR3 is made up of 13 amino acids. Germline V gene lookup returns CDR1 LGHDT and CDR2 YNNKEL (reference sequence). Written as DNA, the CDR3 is TGTGCCAGCACCCGGGGGGGCACAGATACGCAGTATTTT. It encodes CASTRGGTDTQYF.

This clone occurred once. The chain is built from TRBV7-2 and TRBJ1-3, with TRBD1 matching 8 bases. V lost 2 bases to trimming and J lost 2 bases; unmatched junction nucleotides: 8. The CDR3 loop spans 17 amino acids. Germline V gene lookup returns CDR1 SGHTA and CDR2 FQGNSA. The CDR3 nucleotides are TGTGCCAGCAGCTTATTTTCAGGGGGCTTTACTGGAAACACCATATATTTT. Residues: CASSLFSGGFTGNTIYF.

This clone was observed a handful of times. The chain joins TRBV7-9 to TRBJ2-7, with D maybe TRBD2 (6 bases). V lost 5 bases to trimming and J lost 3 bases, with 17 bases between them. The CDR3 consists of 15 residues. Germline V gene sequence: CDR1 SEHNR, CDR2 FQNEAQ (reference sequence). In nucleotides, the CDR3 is TGTGCCAGCAGCCTCCAGATCCTCGGGGGCTACGAGCAGTACTTC. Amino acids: CASSLQILGGYEQYF.

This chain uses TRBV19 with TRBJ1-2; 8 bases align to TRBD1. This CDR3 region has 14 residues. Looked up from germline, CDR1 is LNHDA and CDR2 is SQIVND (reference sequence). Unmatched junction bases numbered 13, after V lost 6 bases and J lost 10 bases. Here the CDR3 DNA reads TGTGCCAGTAGCCCCGTTAAGGCGGACAGGGACTACACCTTC. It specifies CASSPVKADRDYTF.

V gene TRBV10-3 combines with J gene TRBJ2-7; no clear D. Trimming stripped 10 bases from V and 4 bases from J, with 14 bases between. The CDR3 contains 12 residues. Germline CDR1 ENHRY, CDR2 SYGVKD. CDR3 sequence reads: CATTDSSYEQYF. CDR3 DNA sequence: TGTGCCACGACCGACTCCTCATACGAGCAGTACTTC.